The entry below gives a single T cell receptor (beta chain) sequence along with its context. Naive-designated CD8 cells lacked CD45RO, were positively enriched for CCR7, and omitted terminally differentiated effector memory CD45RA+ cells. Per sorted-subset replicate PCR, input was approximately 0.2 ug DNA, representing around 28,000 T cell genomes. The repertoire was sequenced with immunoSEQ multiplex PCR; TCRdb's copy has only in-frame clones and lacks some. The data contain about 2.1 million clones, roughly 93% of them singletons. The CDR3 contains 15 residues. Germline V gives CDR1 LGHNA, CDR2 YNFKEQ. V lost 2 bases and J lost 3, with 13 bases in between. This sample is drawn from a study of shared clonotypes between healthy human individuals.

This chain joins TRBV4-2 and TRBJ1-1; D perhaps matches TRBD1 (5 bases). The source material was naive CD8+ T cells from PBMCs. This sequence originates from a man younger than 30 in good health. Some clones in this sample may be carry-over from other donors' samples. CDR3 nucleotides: TGTGCCAGCAGCCAATATGGCGGGGGATACACTGAAGCTTTCTTT. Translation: CASSQYGGGYTEAFF.